This T cell receptor (beta chain) is drawn from a study of blood T cell repertoires in COVID-19. Assay used: immunoSEQ multiplex PCR; TCRdb lists only in-frame clones, some missing. This table has a few hundred thousand clones, 70% to 90% appearing once. Germline CDR1 is MNHEY and CDR2 is SMNVEV (reference sequence). CDR3 size: 14 residues. Trimming took off 3 bases at V and 5 bases at J, with 8 bases between the two ends. The rearrangement links TRBV27 to TRBJ1-6; a weak D match, TRBD1 (5 bases). The source of this sequence is a man between 18 and 29 years old with active or convalescent COVID-19. Sequenced material: peripheral blood. The DNA for the CDR3 is TGTGCCAGCAGTTTCGCGACAGATAATTCACCCCTCCACTTT. As protein: CASSFATDNSPLHF.